The 11 T cell receptor beta chains in this list originate from one sample, sequenced in a study of T cells after yellow fever vaccination. TCRdb re-called the 5' RACE reads with MiXCR, one entry per CDR3 protein. The repertoire includes hundreds of thousands of distinct CDR3 sequences, roughly a sixth of them detected once, and approximately 15% sits in the top ten. The sequences come from PBMCs, collected 5 to 6 days after the first yellow fever vaccination. The receptors come from a man aged 18 to 30 who received the YFV17D yellow fever vaccine.

This clonotype came up a few times. The rearrangement joins TRBV12-3 or TRBV12-4 to TRBJ2-7; D uncertain. There are 14 residues in the CDR3. Trimming stripped 1 base from V and 7 bases from J, with 14 bases between. The CDR3 bases are TGTGCCAGCAGTTTAGTTGTCAGTTTAAGGGAGCAGTACTTC. Residues: CASSLVVSLREQYF.

Only a few counts were recorded for this clonotype. The V gene is TRBV14, the J gene TRBJ2-2, with D uncertain. The CDR3 consists of 14 residues. Per the germline V gene, CDR1 is SGHDN and CDR2 is FVKESK. V was trimmed by 0 bases and J by 6 bases, leaving 8 bases between them. In DNA, the CDR3 is TGTGCCAGCAGCCAAGATCCCAGAGCCGGGGAGCTGTTTTTT. Protein product: CASSQDPRAGELFF.

The gene calls are TRBV12-3 or TRBV12-4 and TRBJ1-5; D uncertain. V was shortened by 7 bases and J by 5 bases, with 15 bases between the two germline ends. There are 14 residues in the CDR3. The CDR3 loop is CASTQQQRDQPQHF. Written as DNA, the CDR3 is TGTGCCAGCACCCAACAGCAGCGAGATCAGCCCCAGCATTTT.

This clonotype was picked up a small number of times. The chain has TRBV7-9 and TRBJ2-3, with 14 positions matching TRBD2. CDR1 SEHNR and CDR2 FQNEAQ come from the germline V gene (reference sequence). This CDR3 is 15 amino acids long. V gave up 5 bases and J gave up 9 bases; unmatched junction bases: 7. The CDR3 bases are TGTGCCAGCAGCATCACGACTAGCGGGGGGGCGACGCAGTATTTT. It encodes CASSITTSGGATQYF.

This clonotype was seen more than once but under ten times. This rearrangement joins TRBV23-1 to TRBJ2-5; the D gene could be TRBD1 or TRBD2 (6 bases each). TRBV23-1 is an ORF, and what it does is uncertain. Trimming stripped 6 bases from V and 4 bases from J, with 18 bases between. The length of the CDR3 is 15 residues. For the CDR3, the DNA is TGCGCCAGCAGCCACGAGGAGGGGGTGGTAGAGACCCAGTACTTC. Its translation: CASSHEEGVVETQYF.

This chain connects TRBV2 to TRBJ1-2; D gene ambiguous. Germline loops: CDR1 SNHLY, CDR2 FYNNEI. Trimming left V 7 bases short and J 3 bases short, with 12 bases between. The CDR3 is made up of 13 amino acids. The CDR3, as DNA: TGTGCCAGCACCCCTCAGAGAGACTATGGCTACACCTTC. It specifies CASTPQRDYGYTF.

This clonotype came up a few times. The V and J genes are TRBV6-5 and TRBJ2-5, with 10 bases aligning to TRBD1. CDR1 MNHEY and CDR2 SVGAGI come from the germline V gene. The V segment lost 2 bases and the J segment 2 bases; nucleotides outside the gene matches: 5. The CDR3 is 16 residues long. The CDR3 loop is CASSYGDRGPQETQYF. The CDR3 coding sequence is TGTGCCAGCAGTTACGGAGACAGGGGGCCACAAGAGACCCAGTACTTC.

This clonotype turned up a few times. The chain recombines TRBV7-9 with TRBJ2-1; 10 bases line up with TRBD1. CDR1 is SEHNR, CDR2 FQNEAQ, per germline (reference sequence). With V trimmed by 3 bases and J by 9 bases, 14 bases remained unmatched. This CDR3 comprises 17 residues. The CDR3 DNA follows: TGTGCCAGCAGCTTCAGGGACAGGGGACATAATCGAGGTGAGCAGTTCTTC. It translates to CASSFRDRGHNRGEQFF. The full variable domain, rest sourced from reference TRBV7-9 and TRBJ2-1, is DTGVSQNPRHKITKRGQNVTFRCDPISEHNRLYWYRQTLGQGPEFLTYFQNEAQLEKSRLLSDRFSAERPKGSFSTLEIQRTEQGDSAMYLCASSFRDRGHNRGEQFFGPGTRLTVL.

This clonotype was observed a handful of times. The gene calls are TRBV27 and TRBJ2-2, with 10 bases that match TRBD1. The CDR3 is 14 amino acids. The ends lost 8 bases at V and 6 bases at J; junction bases unmatched: 6. Germline CDR1 is MNHEY and CDR2 is SMNVEV (reference sequence). CDR3 sequence: CASGWTGGAGELFF. CDR3 DNA sequence: TGTGCCAGCGGGTGGACAGGGGGAGCCGGGGAGCTGTTTTTT.

In its sample, this clonotype was seen many times. The chain employs TRBV5-1 and TRBJ2-3; D not resolved. CDR3 size: 13 residues. Between the trimmed V and J ends, which lost 0 bases and 5 bases, there was a span of 7 bases. CDR1 and CDR2 from the germline V gene are SGHRS and YFSETQ. The CDR3 DNA sequence: TGCGCCAGCAGCTTGGTGGTGGGAGATACGCAGTATTTT. Its translation: CASSLVVGDTQYF.

V usage is TRBV18 and J usage is TRBJ1-4; 10 bases agree with TRBD1. Per the germline V gene, CDR1 is KGHSH and CDR2 is LQKENI. V shed 6 bases and J 4 bases; nucleotides not matched to a gene: 5. This CDR3 contains 15 residues. CDR3 sequence reads: CASSRGTGDNEKLFF. CDR3 sequence (DNA): TGTGCCAGCTCGAGAGGGACAGGGGATAATGAAAAACTGTTTTTT. The full variable domain, in which reference TRBV18 and TRBJ1-4 provide the parts outside the CDR3, is NAGVMQNPRHLVRRRGQEARLRCSPMKGHSHVYWYRQLPEEGLKFMVYLQKENIIDESGMPKERFSAEFPKEGPSILRIQQVVRGDSAAYFCASSRGTGDNEKLFFGSGTQLSVL.